Reported below is one TCR beta chain. No antigen is known for it. The data were obtained in a study of cytomegalovirus exposure and HLA in healthy donors. In the study overall: An earlier analysis found fewer than 140 million unique TCR beta sequences from about 179 million T cells. Study-level results: A previous analysis found most TCR beta V segments productive roughly 87% or roughly 30% of the time. Across donors, sequencing depth was assumed by presence/absence analyses to be roughly uniform.

CDR3 length equals 16 residues. V lost 2 bases and J lost 4, with 18 bases in between. Looked up from germline, CDR1 is MNHNS and CDR2 is SASEGT. PCR was performed using 60 Vbeta and 13 Jbeta primers. Clones were sequenced by immunoSEQ multiplex PCR, and TCRdb holds only the in-frame ones, with some missing. The table includes more than 140,000 clones, 64% detected once. The gene calls are TRBV6-1 and TRBJ2-7; possible D gene TRBD1, 5 bases. The receptor's source is a woman younger than 45 in good health and CMV-seropositive. Sequencing was performed on PBMCs. The DNA for the CDR3 is TGTGCCAGCAGTGAAAAAAGGACACCGACAAAATACGAGCAGTACTTC. Its translation is CASSEKRTPTKYEQYF.